The 18 T cell receptor beta chains given below trace back to one sample, sequenced in a study of chemoradiotherapy in HPV16-positive cancers. The protocol was immunoSEQ multiplex PCR, while the TCRdb copy is restricted to in-frame clones and leaves out a portion. The sample contains 550 to 800 clones, around 90% of which appear only once. This sample comprised tumor tissue, obtained from a patient who underwent chemoradiotherapy. The origin of the receptors is a human donor with HPV-associated anogenital cancer.

The gene calls are TRBV5-6 and TRBJ1-4; 7 positions match TRBD1. The V gene's germline CDR1 is SGHDT and CDR2 YYEEEE. This CDR3 contains 17 residues. Trimming removed 4 bases from V and 8 bases from J; junction bases left unmatched: 17. Written as DNA, the CDR3 is TGTGCCAGCAGCCTGACCCTGGGCCTGAGACAGGGAGAAAAACTGTTTTTT. Amino acids: CASSLTLGLRQGEKLFF.

The chain is built from TRBV27 and TRBJ2-6; D not certain. V lost 5 bases, J lost 5 bases, and 22 bases lay in between. The germline CDR1 and CDR2 sequences are MNHEY and SMNVEV (reference sequence). The CDR3 sequence is 18 residues long. In nucleotides, the CDR3 is TGTGCCAGCAGTGAGGCGCGCTGGCTACAAAGTCGGGCCAACGTCCTGACTTTC. Residues: CASSEARWLQSRANVLTF.

The chain combines TRBV5-4 with TRBJ2-3; TRBD2 matches 13 bases. Germline assignment: CDR1 SGHNT and CDR2 YYREEE (reference sequence). The CDR3 loop spans 16 amino acids. J gave up 6 bases and V 4 bases, and 8 bases lay outside the gene matches. Here the CDR3 reads CASSKGLAGAGDTQYF. The CDR3 coding sequence is TGTGCCAGCAGCAAAGGACTAGCGGGGGCCGGGGATACGCAGTATTTT.

The chain combines TRBV6-4 with TRBJ2-1; 10 nucleotides line up with TRBD2. V lost 2 bases to trimming and J lost 9 bases; unmatched junction nucleotides: 4. Germline V gene sequence: CDR1 MRHNA, CDR2 SNTAGT. The length of the CDR3 is 14 residues. The CDR3 bases are TGTGCCAGCAGTGACAGCGGGGGGGCCGGTGAGCAGTTCTTC. Amino acids: CASSDSGGAGEQFF.

The chain employs TRBV4-1 and TRBJ1-4, with D possibly being TRBD1 (6 bases). Germline V gene data show CDR1 as MGHRA and CDR2 as YSYEKL. V lost 0 bases to trimming and J lost 8 bases, with 19 bases between them. CDR3 length: 17 residues. The CDR3 protein is CASSQDWGALIREKLFF. The CDR3 DNA sequence: TGCGCCAGCAGCCAAGATTGGGGGGCTCTGATCAGAGAAAAACTGTTTTTT.

This clone was picked up one time. The chain uses TRBV5-4 and TRBJ1-2; 11 nucleotides line up with TRBD1. The germline gives CDR1 SGHNT, CDR2 YYREEE (reference sequence). The CDR3 loop spans 17 amino acids. The V segment lost 3 bases and the J segment 6 bases; nucleotides outside the gene matches: 13. CDR3 protein: CASSSPLLLDRGHGYTF. In nucleotides, the CDR3 is TGTGCCAGCAGCTCCCCTCTCCTCTTGGACAGGGGGCATGGCTACACCTTC.

This chain joins TRBV29-1 and TRBJ2-3, with 8 nucleotides matching TRBD2. From germline, CDR1 is SQVTM and CDR2 ANQGSEA. This CDR3 has 14 residues. Trimming removed 2 bases from V and 7 bases from J; junction bases left unmatched: 8. This CDR3 is CSVEPGGGQNTQYF. The CDR3 DNA follows: TGCAGCGTTGAACCCGGGGGGGGCCAGAATACGCAGTATTTT.

This chain links TRBV5-8 with TRBJ2-3, with D possibly being TRBD2 (6 bases). The CDR3 loop spans 16 amino acids. V gave up 3 bases and J gave up 6 bases, with 20 bases separating them. CDR1 and CDR2 from the germline V gene are SGHTS and YDEGEE. CDR3 in amino acids: CASSSYREPRTDTQYF. Here the CDR3 DNA reads TGTGCCAGCAGCTCTTACCGGGAGCCACGGACGGATACGCAGTATTTT.

The J gene is TRBJ1-2, the V gene TRBV6-5, with D perhaps TRBD1 (6 bases). With 7 bases removed from V and 1 base from J, the gap between germline ends came to 16 bases. This CDR3 spans 15 amino acids. Germline V gene data show CDR1 as MNHEY and CDR2 as SVGAGI. The DNA of the CDR3 is TGTGCCAGCATCGACCTAGCAGGGGATAACTATGGCTACACCTTC. Encoded protein: CASIDLAGDNYGYTF.

The chain recombines TRBV11-2 with TRBJ2-3; 11 nucleotides agree with TRBD1. CDR3 length: 17 amino acids. Trimming took 5 bases from V and 1 from J; bases not matched to a gene: 8. Per the germline V gene, CDR1 is SGHAT and CDR2 is FQNNGV. As DNA, the CDR3 is TGTGCCAGCAGCCCCGGACAGGGGGCTGGTGGCACAGATACGCAGTATTTT. This codes for CASSPGQGAGGTDTQYF.

Note on this clone: The junction differs from germline at one of its ends, possibly a read error. The rearrangement uses TRBV11-2 and TRBJ1-1; 8 nucleotides line up with TRBD1. The germline V gene has CDR1 SGHAT and CDR2 FQNNGV. There are 16 residues in the CDR3. The DNA for the CDR3 is TGTGCCAGCAGCTTATATTCCCGGGACAGGAACCCTGAAGCTTTCTTT. Amino acid sequence: CASSLYSRDRNPEAFF.

The chain links TRBV29-1 to TRBJ1-2; D is possibly TRBD1 (5 bases). The germline gives CDR1 SQVTM, CDR2 ANQGSEA. The CDR3 totals 12 residues. Trimming stripped 0 bases from V and 8 bases from J, with 10 bases between. The chain's CDR3 is CSVEEQEEGYTF. The CDR3 bases are TGCAGCGTTGAAGAACAGGAGGAAGGCTACACCTTC.

The V call is TRBV30, the J call TRBJ1-6; 7 bases are a match to TRBD1. CDR3 length: 14 residues. After removal of 8 bases from V and 3 bases from J, the junction contained 7 bases not matched to a gene. Germline CDR1 GTSNPN, CDR2 SVGIG (reference sequence). Written as DNA, the CDR3 is TGTGCCCTCAGGGGGGGGGACTATAATTCACCCCTCCACTTT. This codes for CALRGGDYNSPLHF.

V gene TRBV5-8 combines with J gene TRBJ1-4; TRBD1 is a possible D gene (5 bases). Germline-derived CDR1 and CDR2 are SGHTS and YDEGEE. Trimming stripped 5 bases from V and 7 bases from J, with 15 bases between. The CDR3 spans 14 residues. The DNA for the CDR3 is TGTGCCAGCAGACCAAGGGGTTCGGGTGAAAAACTGTTTTTT. Its protein product is CASRPRGSGEKLFF.

The chain uses TRBV5-1 and TRBJ1-1; D possibly corresponds to TRBD1 (5 bases). Germline CDR1 reads SGHRS; CDR2 reads YFSETQ. The V gene lost 1 base and the J gene lost 3 bases, with 13 bases spanning the gap. CDR3 length equals 15 residues. DNA of the CDR3: TGCGCCAGCAGCTTGACCCGGGACCGTTACACTGAAGCTTTCTTT. It yields the protein CASSLTRDRYTEAFF.

The chain uses TRBV10-3 and TRBJ2-3, with D perhaps TRBD2 (5 bases). The CDR3 is made up of 15 amino acids. V was cut by 0 bases and J by 1 base, with 8 bases left in between. Looked up from germline, CDR1 is ENHRY and CDR2 is SYGVKD. CDR3 loop: CAISESHGGTDTQYF. The CDR3 DNA reads as TGTGCCATCAGTGAGTCTCACGGGGGCACAGATACGCAGTATTTT.

This rearrangement joins TRBV30 to TRBJ1-5, with a possible D match to TRBD1 (6 bases). The ends were cut back, 0 bases at V and 7 bases at J, with 13 bases in the middle. Germline CDR1 GTSNPN, CDR2 SVGIG (reference sequence). This CDR3 spans 14 amino acids. CDR3 nucleotides: TGTGCCTGGAGTGTTAAGCTGGGGGCACAGCCCCAGCATTTT. Translating gives CAWSVKLGAQPQHF.

The CDR3 nucleotides read TGTGCCAGTAGTATCCCTCCGTCGACAGGGAACACTGAAGCTTTCTTT. Translating it yields CASSIPPSTGNTEAFF. The rearrangement uses TRBV19 and TRBJ1-1, with TRBD1 as a possible D gene (6 bases). Trimming took 3 bases from V and 1 from J, leaving 15 bases between them. CDR1 and CDR2 from the germline V gene are LNHDA and SQIVND (reference sequence). The CDR3 extends over 16 amino acids.